What follows are 7 T cell receptor beta chains derived from one specimen sequenced in a study of PD-1 blockade in mismatch repair-deficient tumors. Using immunoSEQ multiplex PCR, the repertoire was profiled, and TCRdb retains in-frame clones only, with some absent. Of roughly 130,000 clones in the sample, roughly 86% were seen once. The sequenced sample was peripheral blood, obtained approximately 72 weeks after starting pembrolizumab. These receptors came from an adult with mismatch repair-deficient cancer.

The chain joins TRBV18 to TRBJ2-2; D might be TRBD2 (6 bases). CDR1 and CDR2 (germline): KGHSH, LQKENI. The CDR3 sequence is 16 residues long. Trimming left V 1 base short and J 6 bases short, with 15 bases between. The CDR3 bases are TGTGCCAGCTCACCACGAAGCGGGTACTCACCCGGGGAGCTGTTTTTT. It is translated as CASSPRSGYSPGELFF.

This chain links TRBV5-1 with TRBJ2-1, with TRBD2 matching over 10 bases. Germline V gene lookup returns CDR1 SGHRS and CDR2 YFSETQ. This CDR3 is 15 amino acids long. The V gene end was trimmed by 5 bases and the J gene end by 5 bases; junction bases not matched to a gene: 7. CDR3 in amino acids: CASSPGLADHNEQFF. The CDR3 coding sequence is TGCGCCAGCAGTCCAGGACTAGCGGATCACAATGAGCAGTTCTTC. The variable domain in full, completed from reference TRBV5-1 and TRBJ2-1, reads KAGVTQTPRYLIKTRGQQVTLSCSPISGHRSVSWYQQTPGQGLQFLFEYFSETQRNKGNFPGRFSGRQFSNSRSEMNVSTLELGDSALYLCASSPGLADHNEQFFGPGTRLTVL.

The rearrangement links TRBV30 to TRBJ2-3; 12 bases fit TRBD2. This CDR3 has 18 residues. After removal of 2 bases from V and 0 bases from J, the junction contained 9 bases not matched to a gene. Germline loops: CDR1 GTSNPN, CDR2 SVGIG (reference sequence). The CDR3 region is CAWSNTPGLAGSTDTQYF. The DNA for the CDR3 is TGTGCCTGGAGTAATACCCCCGGACTAGCGGGGAGCACAGATACGCAGTATTTT.

The gene calls are TRBV9 and TRBJ2-3; 10 nucleotides agree with TRBD2. V was clipped by 3 bases and J by 0 bases; unmatched bases: 10. From germline, CDR1 is SGDLS and CDR2 YYNGEE. The CDR3 consists of 18 residues. CDR3 sequence reads: CASSALAGGTFSTDTQYF. The DNA of the CDR3 is TGTGCCAGCAGCGCCTTAGCGGGAGGAACCTTTAGCACAGATACGCAGTATTTT.

This clone was picked up a small number of times. In DNA form, the CDR3 reads TGTGCCTGGAGTCCCTCACTGGCGGGAGACACCATATATTTT. Encoded protein: CAWSPSLAGDTIYF. The chain combines TRBV30 with TRBJ1-3; D is undetermined. Germline CDR1 and CDR2: GTSNPN and SVGIG (reference sequence). CDR3 length equals 14 residues. V was cut by 2 bases and J by 8 bases, with 16 bases left in between.

The rearrangement links TRBV7-9 to TRBJ2-5; either TRBD1 or TRBD2 may fit D (5 bases each). Looked up from germline, CDR1 is SEHNR and CDR2 is FQNEAQ (reference sequence). The CDR3 totals 15 residues. V was shortened by 0 bases and J by 0 bases, with 8 bases between the two germline ends. For the CDR3, the DNA is TGTGCCAGCAGCTTAGCGGGACCTAACCAAGAGACCCAGTACTTC. Translation gives CASSLAGPNQETQYF.

The V gene is TRBV29-1, the J gene TRBJ2-1; 9 bases are a match to TRBD2. The CDR3 length is 14 residues. Trimming took 7 bases from V and 6 from J; bases not matched to a gene: 10. From germline, CDR1 is SQVTM and CDR2 ANQGSEA. The CDR3 spells CSALGLAGINEQFF. For the CDR3, the DNA is TGCAGCGCCCTCGGGCTAGCGGGGATCAATGAGCAGTTCTTC.